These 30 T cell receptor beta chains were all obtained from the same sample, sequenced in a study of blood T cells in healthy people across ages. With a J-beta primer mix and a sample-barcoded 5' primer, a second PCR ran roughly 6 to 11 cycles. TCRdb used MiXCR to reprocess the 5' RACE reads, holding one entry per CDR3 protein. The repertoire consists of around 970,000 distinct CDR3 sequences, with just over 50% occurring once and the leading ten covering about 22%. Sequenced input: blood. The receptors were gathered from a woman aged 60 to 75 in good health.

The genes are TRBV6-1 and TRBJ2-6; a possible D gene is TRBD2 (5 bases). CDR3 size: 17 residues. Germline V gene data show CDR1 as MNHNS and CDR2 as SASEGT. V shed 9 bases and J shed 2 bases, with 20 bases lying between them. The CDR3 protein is CASVVGSVLAGANVLTF. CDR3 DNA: TGTGCCAGTGTAGTGGGGAGCGTACTAGCTGGGGCCAACGTCCTGACTTTC.

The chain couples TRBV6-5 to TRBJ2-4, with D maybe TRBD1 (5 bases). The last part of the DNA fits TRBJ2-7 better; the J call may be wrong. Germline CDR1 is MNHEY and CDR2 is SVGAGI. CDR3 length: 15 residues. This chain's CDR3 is CASSHPGLRSYEQYF. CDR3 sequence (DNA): TGTGCCAGCAGTCACCCAGGGCTACGATCCTACGAGCAGTACTTC.

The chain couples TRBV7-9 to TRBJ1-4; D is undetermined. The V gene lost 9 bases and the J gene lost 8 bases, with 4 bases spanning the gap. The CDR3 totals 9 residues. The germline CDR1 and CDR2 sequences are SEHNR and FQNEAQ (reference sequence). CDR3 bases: TGTGCCAGAGAAGAAAAACTGTTTTTT. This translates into CAREEKLFF. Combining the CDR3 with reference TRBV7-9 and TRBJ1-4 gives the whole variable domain DTGVSQNPRHKITKRGQNVTFRCDPISEHNRLYWYRQTLGQGPEFLTYFQNEAQLEKSRLLSDRFSAERPKGSFSTLEIQRTEQGDSAMYLCAREEKLFFGSGTQLSVL.

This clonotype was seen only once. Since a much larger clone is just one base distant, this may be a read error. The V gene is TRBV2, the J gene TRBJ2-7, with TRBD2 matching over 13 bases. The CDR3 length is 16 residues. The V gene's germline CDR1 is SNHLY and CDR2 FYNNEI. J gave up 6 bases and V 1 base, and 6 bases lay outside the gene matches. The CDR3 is CASSEGTSGSPPEQYF. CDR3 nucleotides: TGTGCCAGCAGTGAAGGGACTAGCGGGAGTCCCCCCGAGCAGTACTTC.

Here the CDR3 DNA reads TGCAGTGCTAGCCCCCTCTGGCGGACTAACACCGGGGAGCTGTTTTTT. Translating gives CSASPLWRTNTGELFF. The chain links TRBV20-1 to TRBJ2-2; weak D call: TRBD2 (5 bases). The CDR3 loop spans 16 amino acids. The germline gives CDR1 DFQATT, CDR2 SNEGSKA (reference sequence). The germline V and J ends were trimmed by 3 bases and 2 bases, with 16 bases remaining between them.

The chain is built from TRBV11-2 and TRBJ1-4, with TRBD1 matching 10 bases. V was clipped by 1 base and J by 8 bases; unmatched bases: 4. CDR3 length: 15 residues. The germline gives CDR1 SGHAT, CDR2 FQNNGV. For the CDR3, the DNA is TGTGCCAGCAGCTTAGTGGTGACAGGGGGCGAAAAACTGTTTTTT. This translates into CASSLVVTGGEKLFF.

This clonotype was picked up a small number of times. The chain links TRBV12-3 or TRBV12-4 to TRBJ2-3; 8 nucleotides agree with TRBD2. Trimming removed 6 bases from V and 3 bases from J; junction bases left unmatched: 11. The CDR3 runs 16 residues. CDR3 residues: CASSQRSGRGTDTQYF. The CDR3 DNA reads TGTGCCAGCAGCCAAAGAAGCGGGAGAGGGACAGATACGCAGTATTTT.

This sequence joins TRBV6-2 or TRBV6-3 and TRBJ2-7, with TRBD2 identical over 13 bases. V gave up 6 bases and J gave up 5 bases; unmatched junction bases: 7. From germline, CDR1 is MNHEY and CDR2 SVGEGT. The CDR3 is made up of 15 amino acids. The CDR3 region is CASRPGLAGVNEQYF. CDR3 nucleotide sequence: TGTGCCAGCAGGCCAGGACTAGCGGGAGTCAACGAGCAGTACTTC.

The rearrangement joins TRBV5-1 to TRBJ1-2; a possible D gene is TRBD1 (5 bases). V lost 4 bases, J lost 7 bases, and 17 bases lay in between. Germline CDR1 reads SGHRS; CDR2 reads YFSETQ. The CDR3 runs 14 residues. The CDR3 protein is CASSVGTGRGGYTF. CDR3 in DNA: TGCGCCAGCAGCGTGGGGACGGGCCGGGGTGGCTACACCTTC.

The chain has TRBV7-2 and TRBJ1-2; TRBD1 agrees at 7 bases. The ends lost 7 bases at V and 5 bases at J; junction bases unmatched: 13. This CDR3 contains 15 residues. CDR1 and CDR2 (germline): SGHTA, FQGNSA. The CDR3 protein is CTSNPTGMKGYGYTF. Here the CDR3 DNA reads TGTACCAGCAACCCGACAGGGATGAAAGGGTATGGCTACACCTTC.

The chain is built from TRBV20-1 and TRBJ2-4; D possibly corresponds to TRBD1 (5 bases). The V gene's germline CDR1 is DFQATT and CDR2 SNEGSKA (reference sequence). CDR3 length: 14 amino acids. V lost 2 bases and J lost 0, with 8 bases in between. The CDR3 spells CSARKGLAKNIQYF. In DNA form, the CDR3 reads TGCAGTGCTAGAAAGGGGTTAGCCAAAAACATTCAGTACTTC.

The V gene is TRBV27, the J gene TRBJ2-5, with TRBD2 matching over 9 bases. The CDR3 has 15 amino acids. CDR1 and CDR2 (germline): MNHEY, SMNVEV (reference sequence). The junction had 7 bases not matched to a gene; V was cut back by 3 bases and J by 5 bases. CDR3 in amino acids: CASSLRGTSWETQYF. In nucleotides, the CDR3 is TGTGCCAGCAGTTTGCGAGGGACTAGCTGGGAGACCCAGTACTTC.

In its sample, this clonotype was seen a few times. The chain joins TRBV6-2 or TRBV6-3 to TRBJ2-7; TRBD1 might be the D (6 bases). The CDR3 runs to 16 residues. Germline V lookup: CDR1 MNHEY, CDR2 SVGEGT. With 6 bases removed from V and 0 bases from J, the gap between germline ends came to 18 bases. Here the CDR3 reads CASSPPDPRGSYEQYF. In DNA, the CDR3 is TGTGCCAGCAGCCCCCCCGACCCCAGGGGCTCCTACGAGCAGTACTTC.

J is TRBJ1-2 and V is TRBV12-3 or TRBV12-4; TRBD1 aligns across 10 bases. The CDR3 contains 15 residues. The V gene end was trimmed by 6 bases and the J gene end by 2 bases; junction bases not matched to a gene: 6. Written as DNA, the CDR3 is TGTGCCAGCAGATCCTCGGACAGGGGGAACTATGGCTACACCTTC. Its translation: CASRSSDRGNYGYTF.

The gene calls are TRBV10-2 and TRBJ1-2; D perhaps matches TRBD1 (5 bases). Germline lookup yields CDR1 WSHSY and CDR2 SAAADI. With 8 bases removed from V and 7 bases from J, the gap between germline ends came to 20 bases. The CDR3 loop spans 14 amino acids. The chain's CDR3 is CASEGTGDFGGYTF. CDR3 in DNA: TGCGCCAGCGAGGGGACGGGGGATTTTGGTGGCTACACCTTC.

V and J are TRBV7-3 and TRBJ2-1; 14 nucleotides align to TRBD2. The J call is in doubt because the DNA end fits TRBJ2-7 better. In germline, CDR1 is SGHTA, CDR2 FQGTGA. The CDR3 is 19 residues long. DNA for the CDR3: TGTGCCAGCAGCTTAACAGGGACTAGCGGGAGTCCCCCCTACAATGAGCAGTACTTC. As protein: CASSLTGTSGSPPYNEQYF.

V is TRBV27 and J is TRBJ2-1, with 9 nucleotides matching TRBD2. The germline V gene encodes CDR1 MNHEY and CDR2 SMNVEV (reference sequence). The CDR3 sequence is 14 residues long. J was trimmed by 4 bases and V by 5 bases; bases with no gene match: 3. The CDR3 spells CASSRLADYNEQFF. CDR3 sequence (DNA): TGTGCCAGCAGTCGACTAGCGGATTACAATGAGCAGTTCTTC.

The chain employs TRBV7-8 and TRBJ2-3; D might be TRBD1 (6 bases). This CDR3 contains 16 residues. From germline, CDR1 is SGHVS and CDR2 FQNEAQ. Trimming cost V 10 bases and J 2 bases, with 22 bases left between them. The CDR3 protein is CATFRGHSLITDTQYF. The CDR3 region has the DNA TGTGCCACCTTTAGGGGACACTCCTTAATCACAGATACGCAGTATTTT.

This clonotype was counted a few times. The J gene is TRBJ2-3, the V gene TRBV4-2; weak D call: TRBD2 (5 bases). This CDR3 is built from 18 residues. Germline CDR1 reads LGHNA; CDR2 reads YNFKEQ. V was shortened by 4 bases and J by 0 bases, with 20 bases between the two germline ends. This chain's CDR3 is CASSRHLAGLHSTDTQYF. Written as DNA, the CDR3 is TGTGCCAGCAGCCGTCACCTAGCCGGTTTACACAGCACAGATACGCAGTATTTT.

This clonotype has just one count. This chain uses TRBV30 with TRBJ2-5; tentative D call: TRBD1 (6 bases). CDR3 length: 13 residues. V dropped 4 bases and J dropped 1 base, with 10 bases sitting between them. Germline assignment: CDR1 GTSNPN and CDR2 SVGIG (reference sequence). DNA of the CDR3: TGTGCCTGGACTAGACAGGTCCAAGAGACCCAGTACTTC. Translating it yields CAWTRQVQETQYF.

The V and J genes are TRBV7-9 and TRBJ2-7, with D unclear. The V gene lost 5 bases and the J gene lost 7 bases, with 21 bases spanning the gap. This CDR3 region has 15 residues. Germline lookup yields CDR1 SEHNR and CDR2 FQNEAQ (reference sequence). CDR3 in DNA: TGTGCCAGCAGCGCAGTCCTGACCGCCTACAATGAGCAGTACTTC. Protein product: CASSAVLTAYNEQYF. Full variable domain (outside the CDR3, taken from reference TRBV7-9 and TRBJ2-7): DTGVSQNPRHKITKRGQNVTFRCDPISEHNRLYWYRQTLGQGPEFLTYFQNEAQLEKSRLLSDRFSAERPKGSFSTLEIQRTEQGDSAMYLCASSAVLTAYNEQYFGPGTRLTVT.

CDR3 region: CASSQDWASGTDTQYF. As DNA, the CDR3 is TGTGCCAGCAGCCAAGATTGGGCTAGCGGCACAGATACGCAGTATTTT. The chain is built from TRBV3-1 and TRBJ2-3; tentative D call: TRBD2 (6 bases). CDR3 length: 16 amino acids. Germline V gene data show CDR1 as LGHDT and CDR2 as YNNKEL (reference sequence). V lost 0 bases, J lost 1 base, and 11 bases lay in between.

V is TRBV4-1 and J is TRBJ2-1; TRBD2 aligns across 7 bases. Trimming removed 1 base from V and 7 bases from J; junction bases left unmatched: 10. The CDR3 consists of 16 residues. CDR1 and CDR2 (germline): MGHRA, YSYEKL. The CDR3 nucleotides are TGCGCCAGCAGCCAAGCTTGGGGGGGAGAGCGGAATGAGCAGTTCTTC. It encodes CASSQAWGGERNEQFF.

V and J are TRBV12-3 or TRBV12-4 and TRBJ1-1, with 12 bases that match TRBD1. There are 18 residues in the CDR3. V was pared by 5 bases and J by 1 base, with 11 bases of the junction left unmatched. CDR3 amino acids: CASSPGQGARRTNTEAFF. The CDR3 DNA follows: TGTGCCAGCAGTCCGGGACAGGGGGCGCGGAGGACGAACACTGAAGCTTTCTTT.

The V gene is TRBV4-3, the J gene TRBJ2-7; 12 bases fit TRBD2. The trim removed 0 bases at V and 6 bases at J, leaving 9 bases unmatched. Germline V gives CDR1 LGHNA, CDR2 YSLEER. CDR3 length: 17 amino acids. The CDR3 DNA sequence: TGCGCCAGCAGCCAAGATTGGGGCCTAGCGGGAGGGGTCGAGCAGTACTTC. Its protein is CASSQDWGLAGGVEQYF.

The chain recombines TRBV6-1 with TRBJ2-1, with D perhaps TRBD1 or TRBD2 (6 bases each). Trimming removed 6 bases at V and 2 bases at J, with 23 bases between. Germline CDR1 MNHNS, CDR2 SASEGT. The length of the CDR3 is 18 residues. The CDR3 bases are TGTGCCAGCAGCCGCTTTGGGGGCGTGGGAGGTGCCTACAATGAGCAGTTCTTC. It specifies CASSRFGGVGGAYNEQFF.

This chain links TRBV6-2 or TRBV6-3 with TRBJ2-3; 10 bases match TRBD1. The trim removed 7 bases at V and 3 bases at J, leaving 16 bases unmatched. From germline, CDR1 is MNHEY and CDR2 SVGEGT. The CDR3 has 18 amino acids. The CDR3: CASIDPLRGQGVTDTQYF. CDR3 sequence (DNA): TGTGCCAGCATCGACCCCCTTCGAGGACAGGGGGTAACAGATACGCAGTATTTT.

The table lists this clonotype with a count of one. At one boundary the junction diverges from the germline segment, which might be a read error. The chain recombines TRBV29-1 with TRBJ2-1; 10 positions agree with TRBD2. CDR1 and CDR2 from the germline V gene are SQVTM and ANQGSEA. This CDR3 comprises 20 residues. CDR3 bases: TGCAGCGTTGTCCTTGGGACTAGCGAGAAGACACTAAGCTCCCACAATGAGCAGTTCTTC. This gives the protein CSVVLGTSEKTLSSHNEQFF.

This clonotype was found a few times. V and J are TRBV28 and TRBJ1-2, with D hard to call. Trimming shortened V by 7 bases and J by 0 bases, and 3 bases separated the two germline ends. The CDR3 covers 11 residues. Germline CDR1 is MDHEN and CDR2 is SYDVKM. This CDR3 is CASIANYGYTF. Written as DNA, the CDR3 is TGTGCCAGCATCGCTAACTATGGCTACACCTTC.

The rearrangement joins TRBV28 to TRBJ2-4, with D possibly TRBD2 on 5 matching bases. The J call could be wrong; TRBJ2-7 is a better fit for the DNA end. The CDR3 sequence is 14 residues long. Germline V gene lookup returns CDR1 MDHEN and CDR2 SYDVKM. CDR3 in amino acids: CASSQVGGFYEQYF. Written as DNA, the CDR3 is TGTGCCAGCAGCCAAGTTGGCGGGTTCTACGAGCAGTACTTC.